These 27 T cell receptor beta chains share one sample of origin, sequenced in a study of blood T cell repertoires in COVID-19. Sequencing was performed with immunoSEQ multiplex PCR; in TCRdb, only in-frame clones are kept and a portion is missing. The data contain approximately 46,000 clones, about 90% of them singletons. Sequenced: peripheral blood. These receptor sequences come from a man over 45 with active COVID-19.

The rearrangement links TRBV7-2 to TRBJ2-1; 9 nucleotides agree with TRBD1. The length of the CDR3 is 17 residues. Losses at the gene ends were 4 bases for V and 8 bases for J; bases not matched to a gene: 15. Germline V CDR1 and CDR2: SGHTA, FQGNSA. The CDR3 loop is CASSYAPQGARFYEQFF. The CDR3 DNA sequence: TGTGCCAGCAGCTACGCCCCACAGGGGGCGCGTTTTTATGAGCAGTTCTTC.

The chain is built from TRBV19 and TRBJ2-1; possible D gene TRBD2, 5 bases. With 5 bases removed from V and 0 bases from J, the gap between germline ends came to 14 bases. Germline V gene lookup returns CDR1 LNHDA and CDR2 SQIVND (reference sequence). The CDR3 sequence is 16 residues long. The CDR3: CASSPLGVRSYNEQFF. DNA of the CDR3: TGTGCCAGTAGTCCCCTGGGAGTCCGCTCCTACAATGAGCAGTTCTTC. The full variable domain, completed using reference TRBV19 and TRBJ2-1, is DGGITQSPKYLFRKEGQNVTLSCEQNLNHDAMYWYRQDPGQGLRLIYYSQIVNDFQKGDIAEGYSVSREKKESFPLTVTSAQKNPTAFYLCASSPLGVRSYNEQFFGPGTRLTVL.

CDR3 DNA: TGTGCCAGCACCACTGGGACAGTTAACTATGGCTACACCTTC. This gives the protein CASTTGTVNYGYTF. The chain has TRBV6-6 and TRBJ1-2; 7 positions match TRBD1. This CDR3 spans 14 amino acids. Per germline, CDR1 MNHNY and CDR2 SVGAGI (reference sequence). With V trimmed by 7 bases and J by 1 base, 6 bases remained unmatched.

The chain is built from TRBV5-4 and TRBJ2-7; D gene ambiguous. Germline CDR1 and CDR2: SGHNT and YYREEE (reference sequence). Between the trimmed V and J ends, which lost 4 bases and 2 bases, there was a span of 16 bases. The CDR3 is 15 residues long. Here the CDR3 DNA reads TGTGCCAGCAGCGTCTCAAGTACCAGGACCTACGAGCAGTACTTC. This codes for CASSVSSTRTYEQYF.

This clone was seen just once. This chain uses TRBV7-8 with TRBJ2-1, with D possibly TRBD2 on 6 matching bases. V lost 1 base and J lost 2, with 9 bases in between. From germline, CDR1 is SGHVS and CDR2 FQNEAQ. The CDR3 spans 15 residues. As DNA, the CDR3 is TGTGCCAGCAGCTTAGGGCGGGGACCCTACAATGAGCAGTTCTTC. This translates into CASSLGRGPYNEQFF. The complete variable domain, with remaining parts taken from reference TRBV7-8 and TRBJ2-1, reads GAGVSQSPRYKVAKRGQDVALRCDPISGHVSLFWYQQALGQGPEFLTYFQNEAQLDKSGLPSDRFFAERPEGSVSTLKIQRTQQEDSAVYLCASSLGRGPYNEQFFGPGTRLTVL.

This clone has only one observation. CDR3 region: CASSLQTGGNEQFF. The CDR3, as DNA: TGTGCCAGCAGCTTACAGACAGGAGGCAATGAGCAGTTCTTC. The V call is TRBV7-8, the J call TRBJ2-1; D possibly corresponds to TRBD1 (6 bases). Trimming removed 2 bases from V and 6 bases from J, with 11 bases in between. Germline values: CDR1 SGHVS, CDR2 FQNEAQ. This CDR3 has 14 amino acids.

This chain joins TRBV6-5 and TRBJ2-2; possibly TRBD1 for D (6 bases). In germline, CDR1 is MNHEY, CDR2 SVGAGI. The V gene lost 7 bases and the J gene lost 5 bases, with 17 bases spanning the gap. The CDR3 is 15 amino acids. The CDR3: CASTIGTSSTGELFF. CDR3 nucleotide sequence: TGTGCCAGCACAATAGGGACAAGTAGTACCGGGGAGCTGTTTTTT.

The genes are TRBV9 and TRBJ1-5; D is ambiguous. This CDR3 comprises 15 residues. The ends were cut back, 0 bases at V and 0 bases at J, with 7 bases in the middle. Germline CDR1 is SGDLS and CDR2 is YYNGEE. CDR3 DNA sequence: TGTGCCAGCAGCGTAGCAGGAAATAGCAATCAGCCCCAGCATTTT. Translating gives CASSVAGNSNQPQHF. Using reference TRBV9 and TRBJ1-5 for the parts outside the CDR3, the full variable domain is DSGVTQTPKHLITATGQRVTLRCSPRSGDLSVYWYQQSLDQGLQFLIQYYNGEERAKGNILERFSAQQFPDLHSELNLSSLELGDSALYFCASSVAGNSNQPQHFGDGTRLSIL.

The chain joins TRBV5-1 to TRBJ2-2; 8 bases match TRBD2. Trimming removed 3 bases from V and 4 bases from J; junction bases left unmatched: 2. The CDR3 is made up of 14 amino acids. Germline CDR1 SGHRS, CDR2 YFSETQ. CDR3 nucleotides: TGCGCCAGCAGCTCGGGGGGGCCCACCGGGGAGCTGTTTTTT. The encoded protein is CASSSGGPTGELFF.

This chain connects TRBV5-1 to TRBJ2-7, with 10 bases aligning to TRBD1. Germline trimming cut 2 bases from V and 6 bases from J; bases unmatched to any gene: 5. Germline CDR1 is SGHRS and CDR2 is YFSETQ. The CDR3 has 14 amino acids. CDR3 coding DNA: TGCGCCAGCAGCTTAGGGACAGGGGTTGGCGAGCAGTACTTC. Its protein product is CASSLGTGVGEQYF.

Only one count was recorded for this clone. This CDR3 is CASSLQGKTQYF. CDR3 in DNA: TGTGCCAGCAGCCTCCAGGGAAAGACCCAGTACTTC. The V call is TRBV12-3 or TRBV12-4, the J call TRBJ2-5; tentative D call: TRBD1 (5 bases). Trimming removed 6 bases at V and 6 bases at J, with 11 bases between. This CDR3 comprises 12 residues.

This chain joins TRBV2 and TRBJ2-1; D is undetermined. The CDR3 covers 12 residues. Trimming left V 2 bases short and J 9 bases short, with 8 bases between. Per germline, CDR1 SNHLY and CDR2 FYNNEI. The CDR3 nucleotides are TGTGCCAGCAGTGAATATGGCAGTGAGCAGTTCTTC. Its translation: CASSEYGSEQFF. The full variable domain, with the rest looked up from reference TRBV2 and TRBJ2-1, is EPEVTQTPSHQVTQMGQEVILRCVPISNHLYFYWYRQILGQKVEFLVSFYNNEISEKSEIFDDQFSVERPDGSNFTLKIRSTKLEDSAMYFCASSEYGSEQFFGPGTRLTVL.

This clone has just one count. The chain couples TRBV6-6 to TRBJ1-2; D perhaps matches TRBD1 (6 bases). The CDR3 is 12 residues long. Germline V gene lookup returns CDR1 MNHNY and CDR2 SVGAGI (reference sequence). The V end was cut by 6 bases, the J end by 7 bases, with 12 bases between. CDR3: CASSLDRFGYTF. CDR3 nucleotides: TGTGCCAGCAGCCTGGACAGATTTGGCTACACCTTC.

The chain joins TRBV12-1 to TRBJ2-5; the table assigns TRBD2, which was not confirmed against the DNA. TRBV12-1 is a pseudogene locus. CDR3 length equals 18 residues. This chain's CDR3 is CASMLDRRLAGGEETQYF. Here the CDR3 DNA reads TGTGCCAGCATGCTAGATCGACGACTAGCCGGGGGAGAAGAGACCCAGTACTTC.

The chain couples TRBV18 to TRBJ2-7, with a possible D match to TRBD2 (5 bases). CDR3 length: 15 amino acids. V dropped 2 bases and J dropped 7 bases, with 18 bases sitting between them. CDR1 is KGHSH, CDR2 LQKENI, per germline. The CDR3 loop reads CASSPSGIGSKEQYF. The CDR3 DNA follows: TGTGCCAGCTCACCATCGGGGATCGGATCGAAAGAGCAGTACTTC.

The chain recombines TRBV3-1 (or the pseudogene TRBV3-2) with TRBJ1-6; 10 bases agree with TRBD1. The germline V gene has CDR1 LGHDT and CDR2 YNNKEL (reference sequence). The CDR3 has 16 residues. V shed 6 bases and J 2 bases; nucleotides not matched to a gene: 4. The CDR3 nucleotides read TGTGCCAGCAGAGGTGGACAGGGGGCCTATAATTCACCCCTCCACTTT. Translation gives CASRGGQGAYNSPLHF.

The chain carries TRBV9 and TRBJ2-6; D possibly corresponds to TRBD2 (6 bases). Trimming cost V 2 bases and J 3 bases, with 9 bases left between them. The CDR3 covers 15 residues. CDR1 is SGDLS, CDR2 YYNGEE, per germline. CDR3 residues: CASSVEGSGANVLTF. Written as DNA, the CDR3 is TGTGCCAGCAGCGTGGAGGGGAGTGGGGCCAACGTCCTGACTTTC.

J is TRBJ2-5 and V is TRBV3-1 (or the pseudogene TRBV3-2); the D gene is possibly TRBD1 (6 bases). From germline, CDR1 is LGHDT and CDR2 YNNKEL (reference sequence). V lost 2 bases and J 2 bases, leaving 12 bases between the germline ends. This CDR3 has 15 amino acids. The CDR3 reads CASSQNRAQQETQYF. In nucleotides, the CDR3 is TGTGCCAGCAGCCAAAACAGGGCCCAACAAGAGACCCAGTACTTC.

The chain is built from TRBV7-9 and TRBJ2-1; D perhaps matches TRBD2 (7 bases). Trimming pared 5 bases from V and 9 bases from J, leaving 23 bases between. This CDR3 is 16 amino acids long. CDR1 and CDR2 (germline): SEHNR, FQNEAQ (reference sequence). This chain's CDR3 is CASSLKGPGGGGEQFF. The CDR3 DNA sequence: TGTGCCAGCAGCCTTAAAGGCCCGGGGGGCGGTGGTGAGCAGTTCTTC.

V and J are TRBV5-6 and TRBJ1-1; D call uncertain. The V end lost 1 base, the J end lost 3 bases, and 13 bases lay between the germline ends. This CDR3 comprises 15 residues. Germline V CDR1 and CDR2: SGHDT, YYEEEE. This CDR3 is CASSLIQPRDTEAFF. DNA of the CDR3: TGTGCCAGCAGCTTGATACAGCCCCGTGACACTGAAGCTTTCTTT.

Written as DNA, the CDR3 is TGTGCCAGCAGCTCCTTTGGAGGGGTTGAGCCCCAGCATTTT. Translated: CASSSFGGVEPQHF. The chain has TRBV5-4 and TRBJ1-5; TRBD1 is a possible D gene (5 bases). Per germline, CDR1 SGHNT and CDR2 YYREEE (reference sequence). Trimming removed 3 bases at V and 8 bases at J, with 15 bases between. The CDR3 extends over 14 amino acids.

This chain links TRBV6-5 with TRBJ2-4; TRBD2 aligns across 11 bases. CDR3 length: 14 amino acids. Germline V CDR1 and CDR2: MNHEY, SVGAGI. V trimming: 2 bases; J trimming: 7 bases; junction bases outside the gene matches: 1. CDR3: CASSYLAGGNIQYF. Here the CDR3 DNA reads TGTGCCAGCAGTTACCTAGCGGGGGGTAACATTCAGTACTTC.

The chain carries TRBV4-1 and TRBJ1-2; D is possibly TRBD1 (5 bases). V lost 0 bases to trimming and J lost 5 bases, with 19 bases between them. Per germline, CDR1 MGHRA and CDR2 YSYEKL. CDR3 length: 17 amino acids. The CDR3 protein is CASSQESVGQGRYGYTF. The CDR3 DNA reads TGCGCCAGCAGCCAAGAGTCAGTGGGGCAGGGTAGATATGGCTACACCTTC.

The CDR3 nucleotides are TGTGCCAGCAGCTTGGCCTACAGGTTCGCGTACGAGCAGTACTTC. The encoded protein is CASSLAYRFAYEQYF. The rearrangement joins TRBV5-6 to TRBJ2-7; the D gene is possibly TRBD1 (5 bases). Germline V gives CDR1 SGHDT, CDR2 YYEEEE. With 0 bases removed from V and 4 bases from J, the gap between germline ends came to 14 bases. The length of the CDR3 is 15 residues.

This sequence joins TRBV6-1 and TRBJ2-5, with a weak D call TRBD1 (6 bases). The CDR3 covers 15 residues. Germline V gene data show CDR1 as MNHNS and CDR2 as SASEGT. V was pared by 0 bases and J by 12 bases, with 20 bases between. The CDR3 nucleotides read TGTGCCAGCAGTGAAGCGCTTCAGGGGACCCAGGTTAAGTACTTC. Translation: CASSEALQGTQVKYF.

The V call is TRBV6-5, the J call TRBJ2-7; possibly TRBD1 for D (6 bases). V gave up 8 bases and J gave up 6 bases, with 20 bases separating them. The germline V gene encodes CDR1 MNHEY and CDR2 SVGAGI. This CDR3 is 14 amino acids long. CDR3 sequence (DNA): TGTGCCAGCGGGGAAAGGCAGGGGCTTAGCGAGCAGTACTTC. Protein sequence: CASGERQGLSEQYF.

This chain joins TRBV4-3 and TRBJ2-1; 9 nucleotides align to TRBD1. Germline trimming cut 6 bases from V and 5 bases from J; bases unmatched to any gene: 11. Per the germline V gene, CDR1 is LGHNA and CDR2 is YSLEER. There are 16 residues in the CDR3. CDR3 in DNA: TGCGCCAGCAGAAGTTCCGGGACAGGGCGCCACAATGAGCAGTTCTTC. Its translation: CASRSSGTGRHNEQFF.